Described below is a single T cell receptor beta chain sequence and its context. In the original processing: Amplification of reference gene primers was used by the study to estimate nucleated cell counts. TCRdb's table, derived via immunoSEQ multiplex PCR, lists solely in-frame clones and lacks some. The DNA gave D and trimming, while V, J and clone size come from that table. The table has approximately 220,000 clones, about 80% seen once. This specimen comes from a study of blood T cell repertoires in COVID-19. Per germline, CDR1 SEHNR and CDR2 FQNEAQ (reference sequence). The CDR3 length is 15 residues. Trimming shortened V by 5 bases and J by 0 bases, and 11 bases separated the two germline ends.

The chain joins TRBV7-9 to TRBJ1-5, with D possibly TRBD1 on 5 matching bases. What was sequenced was peripheral blood. This receptor was obtained from a woman in her twenties or thirties who had recovered from COVID-19. The CDR3 coding sequence is TGTGCCAGCAGCGATACGGGGGGTAGCAATCAGCCCCAGCATTTT. This encodes CASSDTGGSNQPQHF.